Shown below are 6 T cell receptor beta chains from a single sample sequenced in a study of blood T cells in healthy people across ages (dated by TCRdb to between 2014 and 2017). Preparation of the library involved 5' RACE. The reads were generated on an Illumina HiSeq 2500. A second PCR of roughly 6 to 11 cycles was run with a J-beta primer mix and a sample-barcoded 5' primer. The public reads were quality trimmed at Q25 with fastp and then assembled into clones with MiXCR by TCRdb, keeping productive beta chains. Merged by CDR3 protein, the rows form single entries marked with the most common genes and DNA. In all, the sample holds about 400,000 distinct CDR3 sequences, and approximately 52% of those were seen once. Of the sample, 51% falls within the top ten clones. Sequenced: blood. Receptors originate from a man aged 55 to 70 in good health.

For the CDR3, the DNA is TGTGCCAGCAGTGGTGAAAACGGAATAATTTCCTACGAGCAGTACTTC. Translation gives CASSGENGIISYEQYF. The genes are TRBV25-1 and TRBJ2-7; D ambiguous. CDR1 and CDR2 (germline): MGHDK, SYGVNS. The V end was cut by 4 bases, the J end by 1 base, with 17 bases between. The CDR3 runs 16 residues.

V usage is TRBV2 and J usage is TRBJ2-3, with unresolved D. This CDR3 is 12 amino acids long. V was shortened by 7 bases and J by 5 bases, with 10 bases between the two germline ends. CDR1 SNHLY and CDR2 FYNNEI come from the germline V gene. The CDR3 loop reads CASMPHRDTQYF. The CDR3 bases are TGTGCCAGCATGCCCCACCGAGATACGCAGTATTTT.

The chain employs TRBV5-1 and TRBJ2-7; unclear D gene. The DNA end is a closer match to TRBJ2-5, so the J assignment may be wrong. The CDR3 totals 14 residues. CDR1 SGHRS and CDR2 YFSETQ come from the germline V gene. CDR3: CASSLRDLGETQYF. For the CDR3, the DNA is TGCGCCAGCAGCTTGAGAGATCTGGGGGAGACCCAGTACTTC.

The CDR3 nucleotides read TGTGCCAGCAGTTACGTGGACAGGGCGGGGCAGTACTTC. Protein product: CASSYVDRAGQYF. The chain has TRBV6-2 or TRBV6-3 and TRBJ2-4; 8 bases line up with TRBD1. Germline V gene lookup returns CDR1 MNHEY and CDR2 SVGEGT. The CDR3 totals 13 residues. The V and J ends lost 2 bases and 13 bases, in that order; junction bases with no gene match: 7.

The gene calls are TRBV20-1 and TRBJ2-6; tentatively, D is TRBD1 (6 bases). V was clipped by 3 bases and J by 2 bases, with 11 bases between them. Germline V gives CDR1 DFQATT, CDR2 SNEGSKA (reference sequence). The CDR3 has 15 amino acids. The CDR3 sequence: CSARETGTGANVLTF. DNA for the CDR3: TGCAGTGCTAGGGAAACAGGGACTGGGGCCAACGTCCTGACTTTC.

In DNA, the CDR3 is TGTGCCAGCAGGGAGGGGGCCAGGGAGCAGTACTTC. It encodes CASREGAREQYF. The chain carries TRBV28 and TRBJ2-5; possible D gene TRBD1, 7 bases. There are 12 residues in the CDR3. The germline gives CDR1 MDHEN, CDR2 SYDVKM. Trimming stripped 6 bases from V and 11 bases from J, with 16 bases between.